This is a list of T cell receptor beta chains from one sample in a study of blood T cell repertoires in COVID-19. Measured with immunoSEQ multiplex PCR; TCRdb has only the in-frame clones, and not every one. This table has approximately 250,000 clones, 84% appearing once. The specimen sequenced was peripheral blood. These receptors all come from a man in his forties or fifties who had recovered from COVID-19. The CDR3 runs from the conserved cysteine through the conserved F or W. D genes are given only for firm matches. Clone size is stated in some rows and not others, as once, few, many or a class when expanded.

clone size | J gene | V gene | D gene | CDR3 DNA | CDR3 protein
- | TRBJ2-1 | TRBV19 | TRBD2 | TGTGCCACCCGGAAAGATAGCGGGGCTAGCTCCTACAATGAGCAGTTCTTC | CATRKDSGASSYNEQFF
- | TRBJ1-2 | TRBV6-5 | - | TGTGCCAGCAGTTACTCCATTCTTGGCAACTATGGCTACACCTTC | CASSYSILGNYGYTF
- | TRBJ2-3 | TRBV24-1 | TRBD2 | TGTGCCACCAGTGATAATAGCGGGAGCGGCACAGATACGCAGTATTTT | CATSDNSGSGTDTQYF
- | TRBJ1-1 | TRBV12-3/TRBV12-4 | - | TGTGCCAGCAGGATAGGGGAGGTCACTGAAGCTTTCTTT | CASRIGEVTEAFF
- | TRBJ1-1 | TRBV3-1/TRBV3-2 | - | TGTGCCAGCAGCCAAGAAACAGGGTTAGAAGCTTTCTTT | CASSQETGLEAFF
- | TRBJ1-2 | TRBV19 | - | TGTGCCAGTAGTATAAGACAGCAAGGCTATGGCTACACCTTC | CASSIRQQGYGYTF
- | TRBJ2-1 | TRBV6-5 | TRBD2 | TGTGCCAGCAGCTCTAGCGGGATCGCCATCGAGCAGTTCTTC | CASSSSGIAIEQFF
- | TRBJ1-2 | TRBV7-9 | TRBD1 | TGTGCCAGCAGCCGGGGACAGTTTCATGGCTACACCTTC | CASSRGQFHGYTF
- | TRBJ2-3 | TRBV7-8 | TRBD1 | TGTGCCAGCAGCTCCCCGGACAGGCGGACGCAGTATTTT | CASSSPDRRTQYF
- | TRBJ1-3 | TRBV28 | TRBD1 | TGTGCCAGCACCCGGACAGGGGGGGGAAACACCATATATTTT | CASTRTGGGNTIYF
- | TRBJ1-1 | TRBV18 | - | TGTGCCAGCTCAGAGCCGATAAACAGGGCTTTCTTT | CASSEPINRAFF
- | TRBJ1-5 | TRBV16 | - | TGTGCCAGCAGCCAATCCATGGGAGAGCAGCCCCAGCATTTT | CASSQSMGEQPQHF
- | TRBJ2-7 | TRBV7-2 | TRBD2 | TGTGCCAGCAGACCGGGACTAGCTTCCCACGAGCAGTACTTC | CASRPGLASHEQYF
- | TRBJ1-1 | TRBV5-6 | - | TGTGCCAGCAGCGGCAGGGCCACTGAAGCTTTCTTT | CASSGRATEAFF
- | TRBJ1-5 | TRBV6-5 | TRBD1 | TGTGCCAGCAGTAAGGGGACAGGGGTCAATCAGCCCCAGCATTTT | CASSKGTGVNQPQHF
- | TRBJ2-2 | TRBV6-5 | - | TGTGCTGTGGACGGAGGCACCGGGGAGCTGTTTTTT | CAVDGGTGELFF
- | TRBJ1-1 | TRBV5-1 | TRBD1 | TGCGCCAGCAGCCGAGATACAGGGGAGACTGAAGCTTTCTTT | CASSRDTGETEAFF
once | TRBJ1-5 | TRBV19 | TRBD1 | TGTGCCAGTAGTATTCCGGACAGGGGTTTTCAGCCCCAGCATTTT | CASSIPDRGFQPQHF